Each of the 30 T cell receptor beta chains below was sequenced from the same sample in a study of tumor-infiltrating lymphocytes in oesophageal squamous cell carcinoma. TCRdb reprocessed the PCR reads via MiXCR and lists one record per CDR3 protein. Of about 16,000 distinct CDR3 sequences listed, 40% to 55% are singletons. The material sequenced was esophageal tumor tissue. The receptors derive from a male donor with esophageal squamous cell carcinoma.

This clonotype came up many times. CDR3 loop: CASSFAGPNEQYF. The CDR3 DNA follows: TGTGCCAGCAGCTTCGCAGGGCCCAATGAGCAGTACTTC. The chain is built from TRBV7-8 and TRBJ2-7; a weak D match, TRBD1 (5 bases). Trimming cost V 3 bases and J 7 bases, with 13 bases left between them. Germline V gene data show CDR1 as SGHVS and CDR2 as FQNEAQ. This CDR3 contains 13 residues.

Ten or more counts support this clonotype. The chain carries TRBV20-1 and TRBJ2-1; D is perhaps TRBD2 (5 bases). Germline lookup yields CDR1 DFQATT and CDR2 SNEGSKA (reference sequence). The CDR3 contains 14 residues. V lost 3 bases to trimming and J lost 3 bases, with 12 bases between them. This CDR3 is CSASNRDLYNEQFF. The CDR3 DNA sequence: TGCAGTGCTAGTAACCGGGATCTCTACAATGAGCAGTTCTTC.

The count of this clonotype is one. The gene calls are TRBV6-8 and TRBJ2-3, with D perhaps matching TRBD1 or TRBD2 (5 bases each). Germline V gene sequence: CDR1 MNHGY, CDR2 SAAAGT. The CDR3 extends over 16 amino acids. V was pared by 5 bases and J by 0 bases, with 15 bases between. DNA for the CDR3: TGTGCCAGCAGTCAATACCACGGGACGAGCACAGATACGCAGTATTTT. Amino acids: CASSQYHGTSTDTQYF.

This clonotype is medium-sized by share. The chain is built from TRBV7-2 and TRBJ2-1; 7 nucleotides match TRBD1. J lost 7 bases, V lost 4 bases, and 10 bases had no gene match. The germline gives CDR1 SGHTA, CDR2 FQGNSA. CDR3 length: 15 amino acids. This CDR3 is CASSYRTGAANEQFF. DNA for the CDR3: TGTGCCAGCAGCTATAGGACAGGCGCAGCGAATGAGCAGTTCTTC.

The chain uses TRBV7-2 and TRBJ2-3; no reliable D call. Trimming stripped 5 bases from V and 7 bases from J, with 7 bases between. The V gene's germline CDR1 is SGHTA and CDR2 FQGNSA. CDR3 size: 11 residues. As DNA, the CDR3 is TGTGCCAGCAGCCGGACCTATACGCAGTATTTT. Translation gives CASSRTYTQYF.

CDR3 amino acids: CASSLAGAVTDTQYF. CDR3 nucleotides: TGTGCCAGCAGCTTAGCAGGGGCTGTCACAGATACGCAGTATTTT. The chain employs TRBV7-2 and TRBJ2-3, with D maybe TRBD1 (5 bases). V shed 0 bases and J shed 2 bases, with 9 bases lying between them. Germline CDR1 is SGHTA and CDR2 is FQGNSA. This CDR3 is 15 amino acids long.

The CDR3: CATSEETGGAFF. The CDR3, as DNA: TGTGCCACCAGTGAAGAGACAGGGGGAGCTTTCTTT. The J gene is TRBJ1-1, the V gene TRBV24-1; 9 bases match TRBD1. The CDR3 consists of 12 residues. Germline V lookup: CDR1 KGHDR, CDR2 SFDVKD. V shed 4 bases and J 10 bases; nucleotides not matched to a gene: 3.

Turning to this clonotype: Compared with germline, one end of the junction differs, possibly owing to a read error. The chain carries TRBV12-3 or TRBV12-4 and TRBJ1-5; unclear D gene. The CDR3 extends over 12 amino acids. CDR3 sequence: CASSYDNLPQHF. For the CDR3, the DNA is TGTGCCAGCAGTTACGACAATCTGCCCCAGCATTTT.

A remark on this clonotype: No conserved phenylalanine or tryptophan ends this CDR3, so it is likely a read error. The DNA is left out, because the CDR3 cannot be placed on it with certainty; the CDR3 is given as TCRdb lists it. CDR3 loop: CASSFDRHNNQPQHFGA. This sequence joins TRBV7-2 and TRBJ2-6; the table's D call, TRBD1, was not checked against the DNA. Germline CDR1 and CDR2: SGHTA and FQGNSA. A total of 17 residues make up the CDR3, ends included.

This sequence joins TRBV7-2 and TRBJ2-3, with TRBD2 matching over 9 bases. From germline, CDR1 is SGHTA and CDR2 FQGNSA. V dropped 1 base and J dropped 0; count of bases not matched to a gene: 2. This CDR3 is 16 amino acids long. In DNA, the CDR3 is TGTGCCAGCAGCTTAGGTACTAGCGGGAGCACAGATACGCAGTATTTT. This translates into CASSLGTSGSTDTQYF.

With regard to this clonotype: Here the CDR3 omits its conserved ending phenylalanine or tryptophan, so a read error is the likely source. The DNA is left out, because the CDR3 cannot be placed on it with certainty; the CDR3 is given as TCRdb lists it. This chain uses TRBV12-3 or TRBV12-4 with TRBJ2-3; TRBD1, the table's D call, was not compared with the DNA. The CDR3 numbers 16 amino acids, ends counted. CDR3 residues: CASSLSQGRNEQYFGP.

This clonotype has a handful of counts. The rearrangement joins TRBV7-2 to TRBJ2-1; D ambiguous. The CDR3 contains 12 residues. The V gene lost 3 bases and the J gene lost 8 bases, with 8 bases spanning the gap. From germline, CDR1 is SGHTA and CDR2 FQGNSA. CDR3 nucleotide sequence: TGTGCCAGCAGCTTCCGAGGCGATGAGCAGTTCTTC. It translates to CASSFRGDEQFF.

This sequence joins TRBV20-1 and TRBJ2-7; D is undetermined. V lost 0 bases, J lost 3 bases, and 9 bases lay in between. Germline CDR1 reads DFQATT; CDR2 reads SNEGSKA (reference sequence). The CDR3 extends over 13 amino acids. In nucleotides, the CDR3 is TGCAGTGCTAGAGATGCCGGTTACTACGAGCAGTACTTC. This translates into CSARDAGYYEQYF.

At least ten counts were recorded for this clonotype. A much larger clone lies one base from this, so it may be a read error. The chain recombines TRBV7-2 with TRBJ2-7; 15 bases line up with TRBD2. Losses at the gene ends were 5 bases for V and 7 bases for J; bases not matched to a gene: 15. The CDR3 is made up of 18 amino acids. Germline CDR1 is SGHTA and CDR2 is FQGNSA. In nucleotides, the CDR3 is TGTGCCAGCAGCCCCCGGACTAGCGGGGGGGCAAGAGGCAATGAGCAGTACTTC. It translates to CASSPRTSGGARGNEQYF.

The sample holds many counts of this clonotype. This rearrangement joins TRBV10-2 to TRBJ2-6; 7 bases map to TRBD1. J was trimmed by 0 bases and V by 11 bases; bases with no gene match: 16. The CDR3 spans 18 residues. The germline CDR1 and CDR2 sequences are WSHSY and SAAADI. The CDR3 DNA is TGCGCCGGATCACCGGGCACAGGGGCCGCCTCTGGGGCCAACGTCCTGACTTTC. Amino acid sequence: CAGSPGTGAASGANVLTF.

This chain uses TRBV28 with TRBJ2-3; 14 bases fit TRBD2. Germline assignment: CDR1 MDHEN and CDR2 SYDVKM. The CDR3 sequence is 16 residues long. J gave up 4 bases and V 4 bases, and 4 bases lay outside the gene matches. DNA for the CDR3: TGTGCCAGCAGTTCGACTAGCGGGAGGGAGGCAGATACGCAGTATTTT. Translation gives CASSSTSGREADTQYF.

This sequence joins TRBV7-2 and TRBJ2-1; 9 nucleotides match TRBD2. This CDR3 has 19 residues. Looked up from germline, CDR1 is SGHTA and CDR2 is FQGNSA. After removal of 2 bases from V and 9 bases from J, the junction contained 20 bases not matched to a gene. CDR3 loop: CASSLFRVGERGRAGEQFF. The CDR3 bases are TGTGCCAGCAGCTTATTCAGGGTTGGGGAGCGCGGGAGGGCCGGTGAGCAGTTCTTC.

This sequence joins TRBV6-1 and TRBJ2-5; 7 bases line up with TRBD2. The DNA end favors TRBJ2-3, so the J call may be wrong. The CDR3 consists of 12 residues. Germline V gene data show CDR1 as MNHNS and CDR2 as SASEGT. The chain's CDR3 is CASNRLAYEQYF. CDR3 nucleotides: TGTGCCAGCAACCGACTAGCCTACGAGCAGTATTTT.

A word on this clonotype: The CDR3 does not close with the conserved phenylalanine or tryptophan, likely indicating a read error. The DNA is omitted, as the CDR3 cannot be located on it reliably, and the CDR3 follows TCRdb's listing. The rearrangement joins TRBV7-6 to TRBJ2-7; the table's D call, TRBD2, has no DNA check behind it. Germline loops: CDR1 SGHVS, CDR2 FNYEAQ. From its first to its last residue, the CDR3 has 16 amino acids. The CDR3 is CASSANSYNSPLHFGN.

V and J are TRBV12-3 or TRBV12-4 and TRBJ1-1; TRBD1 matches at 8 bases. Matching the DNA end better, TRBJ1-3 makes the J call doubtful. The CDR3 length is 15 residues. The DNA of the CDR3 is TGTGCCAGCAGTACCTCAGGGGGCGAGGGAAACACCATATATTTT. Translating it yields CASSTSGGEGNTIYF.

Points on this clonotype: The junction differs from germline at one of its ends, possibly a read error. J is TRBJ2-5 and V is TRBV7-6; TRBD1 matches at 7 bases. There are 14 residues in the CDR3. Germline loops: CDR1 SGHVS, CDR2 FNYEAQ. The CDR3 region is CASSHAGGAGTQYF. In DNA, the CDR3 is TGTGCTAGCAGCCACGCAGGGGGTGCAGGGACCCAGTACTTC.

V usage is TRBV29-1 and J usage is TRBJ2-3; D ambiguous. CDR1 is SQVTM and CDR2 is ANQGSEA in the germline V gene. Trimming removed 6 bases at V and 3 bases at J, with 7 bases between. The CDR3 sequence is 11 residues long. The CDR3 spells CSVVGTDTQYF. The CDR3 DNA is TGCAGCGTGGTGGGGACAGATACGCAGTATTTT.

In this sample, this clonotype turned up once. Germline is not matched at one junction end, which may reflect a read error. The V gene is TRBV10-3, the J gene TRBJ2-1; D might be TRBD1 (5 bases). Per the germline V gene, CDR1 is ENHRY and CDR2 is SYGVKD. This CDR3 comprises 13 residues. CDR3 protein: CAISDRQRYEQYF. CDR3 in DNA: TGTGCCATCAGTGATAGACAGAGGTACGAGCAGTACTTT.

This chain joins TRBV9 and TRBJ2-5; D possibly uses TRBD1 or TRBD2 (6 bases each). The germline V gene has CDR1 SGDLS and CDR2 YYNGEE. V gave up 7 bases and J gave up 5 bases, with 18 bases separating them. The CDR3 spans 14 residues. CDR3 DNA: TGTGCCAGCGCTTCGGTGGAGGGGGTGGAGACCCAGTACTTC. Translated: CASASVEGVETQYF.

The gene calls are TRBV7-2 and TRBJ2-3; TRBD2 matches at 12 bases. J gave up 1 base and V 3 bases, and 2 bases lay outside the gene matches. The CDR3 covers 16 residues. The germline V gene encodes CDR1 SGHTA and CDR2 FQGNSA. The CDR3 sequence: CASSFRTSGGTDTQYF. As DNA, the CDR3 is TGTGCCAGCAGCTTCCGGACTAGCGGGGGCACAGATACGCAGTATTTT.

This clonotype was counted at least ten times. The gene calls are TRBV9 and TRBJ2-1; tentatively, D is TRBD2 (7 bases). The CDR3 is made up of 14 amino acids. The V end lost 7 bases, the J end lost 3 bases, and 14 bases lay between the germline ends. CDR1 and CDR2 from the germline V gene are SGDLS and YYNGEE. CDR3 coding DNA: TGTGCCAGCGGAGGGGGGGGTTTCTACAATGAGCAGTTCTTC. Translation gives CASGGGGFYNEQFF.

By share, this clonotype counts as medium-sized. The J gene is TRBJ2-7, the V gene TRBV6-1; 7 positions agree with TRBD2. With V trimmed by 7 bases and J by 4 bases, 13 bases remained unmatched. CDR1 is MNHNS, CDR2 SASEGT, per germline. This CDR3 has 15 residues. The CDR3 DNA sequence: TGTGCCAGCACCCTACTATTGGGGGGGACGTACGAGCAGTACTTC. Its protein product is CASTLLLGGTYEQYF.

This clonotype was seen a handful of times. The chain employs TRBV7-9 and TRBJ2-5; 9 bases fit TRBD1. Near its end, the DNA agrees better with TRBJ2-7, so the J call may be wrong. Germline CDR1 is SEHNR and CDR2 is FQNEAQ (reference sequence). This CDR3 comprises 17 residues. CDR3 in amino acids: CASSLMSGQGPAYEQYF. The CDR3 nucleotides read TGTGCCAGCAGCTTAATGTCGGGACAGGGACCAGCCTACGAGCAGTACTTC.

This CDR3 reads CASSHPSWEGETQYF. The CDR3 region has the DNA TGTGCCAGCAGCCACCCCTCTTGGGAGGGAGAGACCCAGTACTTC. This chain joins TRBV7-9 and TRBJ2-7; 7 bases fit TRBD2. The DNA end favors TRBJ2-5, so the J call may be wrong. Germline V gene sequence: CDR1 SEHNR, CDR2 FQNEAQ (reference sequence). This CDR3 comprises 15 residues.

This clonotype was observed at least ten times. The chain links TRBV28 to TRBJ2-7; 9 bases are a match to TRBD1. The ends lost 6 bases at V and 2 bases at J; junction bases unmatched: 5. The CDR3 has 14 amino acids. CDR1 is MDHEN and CDR2 is SYDVKM in the germline V gene. Here the CDR3 reads CASRTTGGPYEQYF. CDR3 DNA: TGTGCCAGCAGAACGACAGGGGGTCCCTACGAGCAGTACTTC.